These 7 T cell receptor beta chains originate from one sample sequenced in a study of cytomegalovirus exposure and HLA in healthy donors. PCR amplification relied on 60 Vbeta primers (plus 13 Jbeta primers). TCRdb keeps only in-frame clones here, not all; method: immunoSEQ multiplex PCR. The profile covers some 100,000 clones, with about 80% appearing a single time and less than 3.5% taken by the ten largest. Sequenced: PBMCs. These receptors all come from a female donor in good health and CMV-seronegative.

The rearrangement links TRBV13 to TRBJ1-3, with 8 bases lining up with TRBD1. The CDR3 is 17 residues long. V trimming: 3 bases; J trimming: 2 bases; junction bases outside the gene matches: 9. Looked up from germline, CDR1 is PRHDT and CDR2 is FYEKMQ (reference sequence). CDR3 sequence (DNA): TGTGCCAGCAGCTTGGAACCCGACAGGGGCCCTGGAAACACCATATATTTT. Translating it yields CASSLEPDRGPGNTIYF.

This clone came up a few times. The V gene is TRBV7-2, the J gene TRBJ2-1; 13 nucleotides line up with TRBD2. This CDR3 has 14 amino acids. Germline CDR1 and CDR2: SGHTA and FQGNSA. After removal of 11 bases from V and 2 bases from J, the junction contained 3 bases not matched to a gene. The CDR3 DNA is TGTGCCTCGGGACTAGCGGGAACCTACAATGAGCAGTTCTTC. Translation: CASGLAGTYNEQFF.

This clone has more than one count but fewer than ten. V is TRBV5-5 and J is TRBJ1-1; D uncertain. This CDR3 comprises 13 residues. Germline V gives CDR1 SGHKS, CDR2 YYEKEE (reference sequence). Trimming shortened V by 0 bases and J by 6 bases, and 9 bases separated the two germline ends. The CDR3 DNA follows: TGTGCCAGCAGCTTGGGTCCCAGTGCTGAAGCTTTCTTT. Its protein is CASSLGPSAEAFF.

The chain uses TRBV5-6 and TRBJ1-6, with 7 bases that match TRBD1. Germline V CDR1 and CDR2: SGHDT, YYEEEE. The J segment lost 4 bases and the V segment lost 5 bases, leaving 3 bases of the junction unmatched. CDR3 length: 14 residues. The CDR3 loop is CASRGTAYNSPLHF. The CDR3 coding sequence is TGTGCCAGCAGGGGGACAGCTTATAATTCACCCCTCCACTTT.

The chain carries TRBV4-1 and TRBJ2-7; 7 nucleotides align to TRBD1. V dropped 5 bases and J dropped 0; count of bases not matched to a gene: 4. This CDR3 comprises 14 residues. CDR1 is MGHRA and CDR2 is YSYEKL in the germline V gene. The CDR3 sequence is CASSGQVGSYEQYF. The CDR3 nucleotides are TGCGCCAGCAGCGGACAGGTAGGCTCCTACGAGCAGTACTTC.

The genes are TRBV4-2 and TRBJ2-7, with 9 bases matching TRBD1. The CDR3 runs to 15 residues. Germline V lookup: CDR1 LGHNA, CDR2 YNFKEQ. V lost 2 bases to trimming and J lost 5 bases; unmatched junction nucleotides: 7. As DNA, the CDR3 is TGTGCCAGCAGCCAACACAGGGGGCAGGGTGACGAGCAGTACTTC. Amino acid sequence: CASSQHRGQGDEQYF.

CDR3 in DNA: TGCGCCAGCAGTGCACTCGGGGTGGACACTGAAGCTTTCTTT. Translating it yields CASSALGVDTEAFF. The V and J genes are TRBV10-1 and TRBJ1-1; no reliable D call. The CDR3 is 14 residues long. The germline V gene encodes CDR1 WNHNN and CDR2 SYGVQD (reference sequence). V was pared by 4 bases and J by 3 bases, with 12 bases between.